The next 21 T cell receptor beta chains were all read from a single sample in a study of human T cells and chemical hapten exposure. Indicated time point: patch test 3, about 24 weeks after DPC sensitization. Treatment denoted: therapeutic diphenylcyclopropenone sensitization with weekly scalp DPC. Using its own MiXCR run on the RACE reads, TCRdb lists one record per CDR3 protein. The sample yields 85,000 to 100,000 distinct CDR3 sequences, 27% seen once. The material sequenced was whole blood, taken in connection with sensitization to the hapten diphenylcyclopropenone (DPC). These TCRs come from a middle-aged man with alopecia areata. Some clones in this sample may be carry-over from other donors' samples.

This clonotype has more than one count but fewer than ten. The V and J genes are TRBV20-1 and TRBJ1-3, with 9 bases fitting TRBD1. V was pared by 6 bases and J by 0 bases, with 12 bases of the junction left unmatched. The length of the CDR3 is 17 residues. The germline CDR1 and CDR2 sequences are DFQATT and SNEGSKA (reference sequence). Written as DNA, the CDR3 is TGCAGTGCCCTGGGAACAGGGGGCAACTTCTCTGGAAACACCATATATTTT. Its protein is CSALGTGGNFSGNTIYF.

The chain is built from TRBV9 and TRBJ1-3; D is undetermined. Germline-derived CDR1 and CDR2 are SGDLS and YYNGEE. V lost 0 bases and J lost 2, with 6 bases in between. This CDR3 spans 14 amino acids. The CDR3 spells CASSVDFPGNTIYF. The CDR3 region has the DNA TGTGCCAGCAGCGTAGACTTCCCTGGAAACACCATATATTTT.

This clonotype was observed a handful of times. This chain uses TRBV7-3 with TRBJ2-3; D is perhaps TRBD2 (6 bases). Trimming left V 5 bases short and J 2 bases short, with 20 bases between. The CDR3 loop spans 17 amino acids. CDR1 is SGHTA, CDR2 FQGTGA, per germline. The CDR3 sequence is CASSHPEGTGDTDTQYF. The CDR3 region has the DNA TGTGCCAGCAGCCACCCCGAGGGGACGGGGGACACAGATACGCAGTATTTT.

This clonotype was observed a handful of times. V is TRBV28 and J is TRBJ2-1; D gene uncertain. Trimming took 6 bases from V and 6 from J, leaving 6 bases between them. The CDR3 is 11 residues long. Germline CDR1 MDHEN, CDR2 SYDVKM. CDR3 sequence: CASRVTNEQFF. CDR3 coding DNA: TGTGCCAGCAGGGTGACCAATGAGCAGTTCTTC.

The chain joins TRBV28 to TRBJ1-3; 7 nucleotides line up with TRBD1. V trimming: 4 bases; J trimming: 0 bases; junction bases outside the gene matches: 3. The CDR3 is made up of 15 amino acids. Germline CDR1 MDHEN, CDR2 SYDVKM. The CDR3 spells CASSSGQSSGNTIYF. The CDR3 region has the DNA TGTGCCAGCAGTTCGGGACAGAGCTCTGGAAACACCATATATTTT.

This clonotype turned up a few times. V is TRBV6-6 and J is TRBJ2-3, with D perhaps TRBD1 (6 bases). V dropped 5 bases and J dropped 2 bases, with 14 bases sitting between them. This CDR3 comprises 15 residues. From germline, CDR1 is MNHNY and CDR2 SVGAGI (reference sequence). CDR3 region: CASSDVDSLTDTQYF. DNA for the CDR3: TGTGCCAGCAGTGACGTGGACAGTCTCACAGATACGCAGTATTTT.

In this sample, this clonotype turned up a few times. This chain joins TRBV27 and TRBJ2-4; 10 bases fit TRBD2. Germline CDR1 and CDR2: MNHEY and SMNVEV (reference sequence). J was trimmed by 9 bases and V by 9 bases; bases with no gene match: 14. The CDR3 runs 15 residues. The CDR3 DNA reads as TGTGCCAGTCTCCCCAGCGGGAGGGCCCGGGGCATTCAGTACTTC. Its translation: CASLPSGRARGIQYF.

CDR3 sequence (DNA): TGTGCTAGTGGTTTGGTTCGACTAGCGCTAAACTACGAGCAGTACTTC. Amino acid sequence: CASGLVRLALNYEQYF. The rearrangement links TRBV12-5 to TRBJ2-7; TRBD2 aligns across 8 bases. Trimming took 0 bases from V and 3 from J; bases not matched to a gene: 7. The CDR3 spans 16 residues. Germline V gives CDR1 LGHNT, CDR2 FRNRAP.

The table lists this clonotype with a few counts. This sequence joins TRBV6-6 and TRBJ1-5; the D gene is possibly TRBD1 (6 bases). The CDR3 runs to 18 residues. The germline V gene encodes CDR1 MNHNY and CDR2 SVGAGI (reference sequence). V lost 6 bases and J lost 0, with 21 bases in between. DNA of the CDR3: TGTGCCAGCAGCATCGGGACATACGCCTTGGATAGCAATCAGCCCCAGCATTTT. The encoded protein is CASSIGTYALDSNQPQHF.

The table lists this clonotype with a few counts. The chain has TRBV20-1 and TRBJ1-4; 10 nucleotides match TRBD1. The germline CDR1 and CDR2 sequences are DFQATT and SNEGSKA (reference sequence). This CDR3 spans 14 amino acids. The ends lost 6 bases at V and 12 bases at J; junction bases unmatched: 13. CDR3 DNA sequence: TGCAGTGCCTCCCCCGACAGGGGGCGATTGGAACTGTTTTTT. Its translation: CSASPDRGRLELFF.

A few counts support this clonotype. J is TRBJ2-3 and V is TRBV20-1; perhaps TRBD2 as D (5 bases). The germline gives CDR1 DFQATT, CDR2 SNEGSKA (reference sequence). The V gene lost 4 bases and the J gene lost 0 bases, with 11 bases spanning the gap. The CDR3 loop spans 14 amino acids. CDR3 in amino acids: CSAKVGVSTDTQYF. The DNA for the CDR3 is TGCAGTGCTAAGGTCGGGGTCAGCACAGATACGCAGTATTTT.

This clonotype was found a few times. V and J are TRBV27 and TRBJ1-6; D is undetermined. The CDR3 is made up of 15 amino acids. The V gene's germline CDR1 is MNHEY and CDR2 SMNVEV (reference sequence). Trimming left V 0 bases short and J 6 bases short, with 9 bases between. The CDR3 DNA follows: TGTGCCAGCAGTTTATCGGTGGGGTTTAATTCACCCCTCCACTTT. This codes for CASSLSVGFNSPLHF.

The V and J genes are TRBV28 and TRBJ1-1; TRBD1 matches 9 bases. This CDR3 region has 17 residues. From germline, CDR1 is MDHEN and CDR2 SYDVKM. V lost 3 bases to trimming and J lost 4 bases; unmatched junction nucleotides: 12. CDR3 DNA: TGTGCCAGCAGTTTCGTTCCACAGGGGGCGAGGGGCACTGAAGCTTTCTTT. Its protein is CASSFVPQGARGTEAFF.

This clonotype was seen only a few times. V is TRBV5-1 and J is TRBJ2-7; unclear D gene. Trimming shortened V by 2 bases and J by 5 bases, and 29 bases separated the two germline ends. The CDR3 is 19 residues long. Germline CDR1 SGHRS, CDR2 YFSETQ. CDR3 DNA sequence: TGCGCCAGCAGCTTAACGACCACTCGAAAGAGGAGTCCCGGCGACGAGCAGTACTTC. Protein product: CASSLTTTRKRSPGDEQYF. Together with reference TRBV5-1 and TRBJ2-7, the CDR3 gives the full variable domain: KAGVTQTPRYLIKTRGQQVTLSCSPISGHRSVSWYQQTPGQGLQFLFEYFSETQRNKGNFPGRFSGRQFSNSRSEMNVSTLELGDSALYLCASSLTTTRKRSPGDEQYFGPGTRLTVT.

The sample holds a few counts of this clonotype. The CDR3 spells CASSFSLAPNVETQYF. CDR3 bases: TGTGCCAGCAGCTTCTCTCTAGCACCTAACGTAGAGACCCAGTACTTC. The J gene is TRBJ2-5, the V gene TRBV6-6, with D perhaps TRBD2 (5 bases). The CDR3 covers 16 residues. Germline V gene data show CDR1 as MNHNY and CDR2 as SVGAGI (reference sequence). The V gene lost 6 bases and the J gene lost 4 bases, with 21 bases spanning the gap.

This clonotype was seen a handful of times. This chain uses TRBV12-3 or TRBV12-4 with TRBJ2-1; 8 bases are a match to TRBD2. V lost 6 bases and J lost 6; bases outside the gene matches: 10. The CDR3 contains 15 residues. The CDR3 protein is CASSLLNRGGNEQFF. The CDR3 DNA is TGTGCCAGCAGCCTACTTAACCGGGGGGGCAATGAGCAGTTCTTC.

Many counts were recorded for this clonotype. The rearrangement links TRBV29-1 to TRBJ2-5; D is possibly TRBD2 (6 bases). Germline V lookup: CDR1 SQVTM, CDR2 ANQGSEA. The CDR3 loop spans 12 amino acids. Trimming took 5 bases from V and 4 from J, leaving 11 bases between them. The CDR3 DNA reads TGCAGCGTTCTTAAGGGAGGAGAGACCCAGTACTTC. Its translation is CSVLKGGETQYF.

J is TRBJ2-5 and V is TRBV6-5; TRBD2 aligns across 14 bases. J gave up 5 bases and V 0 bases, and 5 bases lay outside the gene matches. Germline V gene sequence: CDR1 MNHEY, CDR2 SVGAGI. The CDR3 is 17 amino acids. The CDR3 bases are TGTGCCAGCAGTTACTCGACTAGCGGGAGGGCCGGGGAGACCCAGTACTTC. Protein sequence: CASSYSTSGRAGETQYF.

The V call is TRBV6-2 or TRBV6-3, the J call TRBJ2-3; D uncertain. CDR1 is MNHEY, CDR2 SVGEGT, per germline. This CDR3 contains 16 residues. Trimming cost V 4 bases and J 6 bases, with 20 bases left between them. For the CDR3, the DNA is TGTGCCAGCAGTTCCGCCCGGGTCAGAGCAGCGGATACGCAGTATTTT. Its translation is CASSSARVRAADTQYF.

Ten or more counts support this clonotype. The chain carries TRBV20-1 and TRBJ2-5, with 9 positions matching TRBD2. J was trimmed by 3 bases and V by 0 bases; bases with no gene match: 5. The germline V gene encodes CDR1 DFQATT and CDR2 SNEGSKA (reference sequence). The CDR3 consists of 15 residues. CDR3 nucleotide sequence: TGCAGTGCTAGAGAGGGGGGACTAGCCAAAGAGACCCAGTACTTC. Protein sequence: CSAREGGLAKETQYF.

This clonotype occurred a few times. The CDR3 coding sequence is TGCGCCAGCAGTGAGTCGAAGGGAAGCACAGATACGCAGTATTTT. It yields the protein CASSESKGSTDTQYF. The chain joins TRBV10-2 to TRBJ2-3, with D unresolved. This CDR3 spans 15 amino acids. Germline lookup yields CDR1 WSHSY and CDR2 SAAADI. V lost 0 bases and J lost 0, with 7 bases in between.